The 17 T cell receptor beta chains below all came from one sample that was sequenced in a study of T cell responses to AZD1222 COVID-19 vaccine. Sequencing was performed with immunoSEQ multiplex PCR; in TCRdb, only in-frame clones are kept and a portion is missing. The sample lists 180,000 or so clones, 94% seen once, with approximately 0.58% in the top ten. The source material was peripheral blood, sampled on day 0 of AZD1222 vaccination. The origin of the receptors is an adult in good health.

In DNA, the CDR3 is TGCGCCAGCAGTCCCTTGAGGGGGGCCCACTACGAGCAGTACTTC. Residues: CASSPLRGAHYEQYF. The chain links TRBV10-2 to TRBJ2-7; either TRBD1 or TRBD2 may fit D (6 bases each). V lost 5 bases and J lost 3, with 17 bases in between. CDR1 WSHSY and CDR2 SAAADI come from the germline V gene. CDR3 length: 15 residues.

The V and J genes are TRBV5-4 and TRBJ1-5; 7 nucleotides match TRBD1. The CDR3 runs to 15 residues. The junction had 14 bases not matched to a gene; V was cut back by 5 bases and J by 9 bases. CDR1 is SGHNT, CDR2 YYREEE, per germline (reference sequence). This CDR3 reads CASSSDRDPTGPQHF. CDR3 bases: TGTGCCAGCAGTTCTGACAGGGACCCTACGGGGCCCCAGCATTTT.

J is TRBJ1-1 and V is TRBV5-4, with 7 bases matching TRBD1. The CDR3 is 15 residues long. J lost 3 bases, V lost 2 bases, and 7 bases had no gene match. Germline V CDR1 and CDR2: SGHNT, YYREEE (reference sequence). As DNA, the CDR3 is TGTGCCAGCAGCTTTGACAGGGTGAGGGACACTGAAGCTTTCTTT. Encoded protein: CASSFDRVRDTEAFF.

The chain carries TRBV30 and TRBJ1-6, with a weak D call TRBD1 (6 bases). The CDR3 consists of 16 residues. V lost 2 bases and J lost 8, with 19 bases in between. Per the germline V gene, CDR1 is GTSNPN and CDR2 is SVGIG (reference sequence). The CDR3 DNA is TGTGCCTGGAGTATCACTGGGGGCCCCCGGGATTCACCCCTCCACTTT. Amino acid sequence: CAWSITGGPRDSPLHF.

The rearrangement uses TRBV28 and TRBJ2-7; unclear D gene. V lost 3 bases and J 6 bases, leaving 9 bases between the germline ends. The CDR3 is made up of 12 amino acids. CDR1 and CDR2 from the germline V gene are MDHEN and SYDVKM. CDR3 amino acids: CASSLGRREQYF. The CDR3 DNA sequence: TGTGCCAGCAGTTTGGGAAGGCGCGAGCAGTACTTC.

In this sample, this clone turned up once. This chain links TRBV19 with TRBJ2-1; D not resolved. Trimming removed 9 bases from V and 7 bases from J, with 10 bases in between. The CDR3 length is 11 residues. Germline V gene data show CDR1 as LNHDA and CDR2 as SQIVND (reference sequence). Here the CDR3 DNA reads TGTGCCAGCGCCGATGGGAATGAGCAGTTCTTC. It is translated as CASADGNEQFF.

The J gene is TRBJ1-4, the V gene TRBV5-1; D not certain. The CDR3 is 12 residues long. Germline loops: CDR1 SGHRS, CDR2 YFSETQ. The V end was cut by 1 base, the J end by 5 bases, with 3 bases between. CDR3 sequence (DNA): TGCGCCAGCAGCTTGACCAATGAAAAACTGTTTTTT. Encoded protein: CASSLTNEKLFF.

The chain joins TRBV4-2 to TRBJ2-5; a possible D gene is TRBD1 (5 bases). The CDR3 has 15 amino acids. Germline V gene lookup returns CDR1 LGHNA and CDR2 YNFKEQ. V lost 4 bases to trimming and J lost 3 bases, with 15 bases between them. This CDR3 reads CASSLRADREETQYF. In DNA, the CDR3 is TGTGCCAGCAGCCTCAGGGCTGATCGGGAAGAGACCCAGTACTTC.

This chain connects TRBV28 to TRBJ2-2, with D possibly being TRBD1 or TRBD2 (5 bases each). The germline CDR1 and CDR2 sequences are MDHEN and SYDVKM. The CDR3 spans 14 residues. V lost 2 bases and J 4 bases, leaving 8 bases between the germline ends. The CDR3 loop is CASSLGGLTGELFF. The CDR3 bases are TGTGCCAGCAGTTTAGGGGGTCTCACCGGGGAGCTGTTTTTT.

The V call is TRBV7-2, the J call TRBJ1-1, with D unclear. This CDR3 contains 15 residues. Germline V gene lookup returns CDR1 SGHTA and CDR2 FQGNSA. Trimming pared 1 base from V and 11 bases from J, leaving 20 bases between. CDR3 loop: CASSLVLVAHTVAFF. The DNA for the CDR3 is TGTGCCAGCAGCTTAGTGTTGGTTGCACACACAGTCGCTTTCTTT.

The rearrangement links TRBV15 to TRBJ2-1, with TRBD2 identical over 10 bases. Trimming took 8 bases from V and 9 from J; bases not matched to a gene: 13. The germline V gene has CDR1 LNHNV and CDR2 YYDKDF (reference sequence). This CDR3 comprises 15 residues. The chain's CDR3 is CATEPPPSGSGEQFF. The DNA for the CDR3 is TGTGCCACCGAACCCCCCCCTAGCGGGAGTGGTGAGCAGTTCTTC.

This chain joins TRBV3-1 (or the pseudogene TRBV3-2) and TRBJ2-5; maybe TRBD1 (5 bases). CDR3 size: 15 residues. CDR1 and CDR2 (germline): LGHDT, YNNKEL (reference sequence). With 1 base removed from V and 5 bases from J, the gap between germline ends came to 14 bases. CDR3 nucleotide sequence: TGTGCCAGCAGCCAAGGGGCAGGGTATGAGGAGACCCAGTACTTC. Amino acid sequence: CASSQGAGYEETQYF.

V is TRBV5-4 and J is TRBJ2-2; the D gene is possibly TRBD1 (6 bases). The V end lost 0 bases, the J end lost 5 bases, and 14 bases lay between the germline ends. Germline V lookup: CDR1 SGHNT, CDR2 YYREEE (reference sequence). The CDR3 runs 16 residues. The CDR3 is CASSLVTGLGTGELFF. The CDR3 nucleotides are TGTGCCAGCAGCTTGGTAACAGGGCTTGGGACCGGGGAGCTGTTTTTT. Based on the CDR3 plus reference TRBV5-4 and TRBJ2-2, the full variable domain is ETGVTQSPTHLIKTRGQQVTLRCSSQSGHNTVSWYQQALGQGPQFIFQYYREEENGRGNFPPRFSGLQFPNYSSELNVNALELDDSALYLCASSLVTGLGTGELFFGEGSRLTVL.

The CDR3 sequence: CASTYSSGDSPLHF. As DNA, the CDR3 is TGTGCCAGCACGTACTCCTCAGGGGATTCACCCCTCCACTTT. The chain joins TRBV27 to TRBJ1-6; tentatively, D is TRBD1 (6 bases). The length of the CDR3 is 14 residues. V lost 7 bases to trimming and J lost 8 bases, with 15 bases between them. The germline V gene has CDR1 MNHEY and CDR2 SMNVEV (reference sequence).

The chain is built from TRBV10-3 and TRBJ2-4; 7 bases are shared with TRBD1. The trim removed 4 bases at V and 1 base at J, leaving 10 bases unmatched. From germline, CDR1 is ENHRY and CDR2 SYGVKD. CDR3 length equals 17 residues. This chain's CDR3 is CAISGAQGIGAKNIQYF. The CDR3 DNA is TGTGCCATCAGTGGGGCACAGGGGATCGGTGCCAAAAACATTCAGTACTTC.

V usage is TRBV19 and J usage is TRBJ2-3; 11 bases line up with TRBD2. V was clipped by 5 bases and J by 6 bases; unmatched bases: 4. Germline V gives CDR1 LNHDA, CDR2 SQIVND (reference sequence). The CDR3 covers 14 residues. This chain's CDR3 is CASSLAGGGDTQYF. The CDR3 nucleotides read TGTGCCAGTAGTTTAGCGGGAGGGGGGGATACGCAGTATTTT.

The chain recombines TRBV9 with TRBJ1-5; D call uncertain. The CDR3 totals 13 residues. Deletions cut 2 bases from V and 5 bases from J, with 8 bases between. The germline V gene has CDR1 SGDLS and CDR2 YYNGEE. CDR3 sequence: CASSVQWDQPQHF. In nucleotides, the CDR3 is TGTGCCAGCAGCGTTCAATGGGATCAGCCCCAGCATTTT.